This T cell receptor beta chain came from a study of response to subunit inactivated influenza vaccine. TCRdb processed the RT-PCR reads anew with MiXCR; each CDR3 protein has one entry. The table records under 550,000 distinct CDR3 sequences, more than 7% of them present only once. This CDR3 has 15 amino acids. With V trimmed by 8 bases and J by 1 base, 9 bases remained unmatched. This TCR derives from a man aged 50 to 69 who received an inactivated influenza vaccine. The sequenced sample was PBMCs from blood, obtained roughly 24 months after vaccination. The chain has TRBV12-3 or TRBV12-4 and TRBJ2-7, with TRBD2 identical over 9 bases. For the CDR3, the DNA is TGTGCCAGCGCACACAGGCTAGCGGGATCCTACGAGCAGTACTTC. This sequence encodes CASAHRLAGSYEQYF.